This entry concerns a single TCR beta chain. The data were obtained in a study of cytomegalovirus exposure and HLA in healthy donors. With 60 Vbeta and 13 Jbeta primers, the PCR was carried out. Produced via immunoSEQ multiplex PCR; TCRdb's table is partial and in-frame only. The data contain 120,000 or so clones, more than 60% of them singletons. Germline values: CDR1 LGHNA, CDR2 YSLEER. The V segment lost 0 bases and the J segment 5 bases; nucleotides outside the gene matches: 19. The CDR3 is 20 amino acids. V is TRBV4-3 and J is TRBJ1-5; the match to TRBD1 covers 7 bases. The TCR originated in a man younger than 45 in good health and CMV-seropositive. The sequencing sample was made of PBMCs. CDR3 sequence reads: CASSQELVRDSGVGYQPQHF. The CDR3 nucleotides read TGCGCCAGCAGCCAAGAACTCGTCAGGGACAGCGGAGTGGGATATCAGCCCCAGCATTTT.